Presented here are 27 T cell receptor beta chains from one specimen sequenced in a study of blood T cell repertoires in COVID-19. Profiled with immunoSEQ multiplex PCR; TCRdb holds only in-frame clones, not every one. The sample includes about 220,000 clones, about 84% of them seen just once. Sequencing was done on a sample of peripheral blood. The receptors were sampled from a human donor in a cohort sampled during active COVID-19.

The V and J genes are TRBV5-5 and TRBJ2-6; 7 bases are shared with TRBD1. V lost 4 bases to trimming and J lost 4 bases; unmatched junction nucleotides: 5. This CDR3 is built from 15 residues. In germline, CDR1 is SGHKS, CDR2 YYEKEE (reference sequence). CDR3 nucleotide sequence: TGTGCCAGCAGCCAGCAGGGGGTCGGGGCCAACGTCCTGACTTTC. Encoded protein: CASSQQGVGANVLTF.

This clone was recorded once. J is TRBJ1-1 and V is TRBV27; perhaps TRBD1 as D (5 bases). The CDR3 is 15 residues long. The germline V gene has CDR1 MNHEY and CDR2 SMNVEV (reference sequence). V was trimmed by 6 bases and J by 1 base, leaving 15 bases between them. This CDR3 reads CASRSTGNRNTEAFF. The CDR3 DNA reads TGTGCCAGCAGAAGTACAGGCAACCGGAACACTGAAGCTTTCTTT.

V is TRBV4-3 and J is TRBJ1-2, with TRBD1 matching 10 bases. Germline CDR1 and CDR2: LGHNA and YSLEER. This CDR3 comprises 14 residues. With V trimmed by 4 bases and J by 6 bases, 5 bases remained unmatched. CDR3 sequence: CASSPRGTGDGYTF. In nucleotides, the CDR3 is TGCGCCAGCAGCCCTCGCGGGACAGGGGATGGCTACACCTTC.

The chain has TRBV7-8 and TRBJ1-2; no reliable D call. Trimming cost V 1 base and J 6 bases, with 15 bases left between them. The CDR3 consists of 15 residues. CDR1 SGHVS and CDR2 FQNEAQ come from the germline V gene. The CDR3 region has the DNA TGTGCCAGCAGCTTAGTCCCGGGTAGTAGCGATGGCTACACCTTC. Translating gives CASSLVPGSSDGYTF.

The V and J genes are TRBV4-3 and TRBJ1-2, with D possibly being TRBD1 (5 bases). The germline CDR1 and CDR2 sequences are LGHNA and YSLEER. This CDR3 has 17 amino acids. V gave up 1 base and J gave up 6 bases, with 21 bases separating them. In nucleotides, the CDR3 is TGCGCCAGCAGCCAAGCGGGGGGGAGGTCCCGTGCCGATGGCTACACCTTC. This translates into CASSQAGGRSRADGYTF.

This sequence joins TRBV7-3 and TRBJ1-4, with D unresolved. The CDR3 has 15 residues. From germline, CDR1 is SGHTA and CDR2 FQGTGA. Trimming left V 5 bases short and J 2 bases short, with 12 bases between. CDR3 sequence (DNA): TGTGCCAGCAGCCCTACGCCCGGGACTAATGAAAAACTGTTTTTT. Amino acid sequence: CASSPTPGTNEKLFF.

This sequence joins TRBV19 and TRBJ1-5; D perhaps matches TRBD1 (5 bases). The V gene's germline CDR1 is LNHDA and CDR2 SQIVND (reference sequence). The ends were cut back, 5 bases at V and 0 bases at J, with 20 bases in the middle. The CDR3 extends over 18 amino acids. The CDR3 coding sequence is TGTGCCAGTAGTCGGGACTCAAGCGCCATTTATAGCAATCAGCCCCAGCATTTT. Residues: CASSRDSSAIYSNQPQHF.

The gene calls are TRBV19 and TRBJ1-5, with D perhaps matching TRBD1 (6 bases). Trimming pared 4 bases from V and 4 bases from J, leaving 14 bases between. This CDR3 region has 15 residues. Looked up from germline, CDR1 is LNHDA and CDR2 is SQIVND (reference sequence). The CDR3 sequence: CASSRTGHPNQPQHF. DNA of the CDR3: TGTGCCAGTAGTAGGACGGGACACCCAAATCAGCCCCAGCATTTT.

The J gene is TRBJ1-2, the V gene TRBV10-2; TRBD1 agrees at 9 bases. The CDR3 totals 13 residues. Germline V gene data show CDR1 as WSHSY and CDR2 as SAAADI. With V trimmed by 5 bases and J by 4 bases, 2 bases remained unmatched. The CDR3 DNA follows: TGCGCCAGCAGTACAGGGGGCGCCTATGGCTACACCTTC. It yields the protein CASSTGGAYGYTF.

This clone was detected only once. The rearrangement joins TRBV7-9 to TRBJ2-2; D might be TRBD2 (6 bases). CDR1 and CDR2 from the germline V gene are SEHNR and FQNEAQ (reference sequence). CDR3 length: 14 residues. Trimming stripped 0 bases from V and 5 bases from J, with 7 bases between. The CDR3 region has the DNA TGTGCCAGCAGCTTAGCAGGGACTACCGGGGAGCTGTTTTTT. Translated, it gives CASSLAGTTGELFF.

The chain employs TRBV5-1 and TRBJ2-3; 7 bases are shared with TRBD2. Germline V gene data show CDR1 as SGHRS and CDR2 as YFSETQ. V was clipped by 0 bases and J by 0 bases; unmatched bases: 1. The CDR3 loop spans 15 amino acids. The CDR3: CASSLASGSTDTQYF. As DNA, the CDR3 is TGCGCCAGCAGCTTGGCTAGCGGAAGCACAGATACGCAGTATTTT.

This clone was found a few times. The rearrangement uses TRBV7-2 and TRBJ1-5, with no clear D. The CDR3 is made up of 15 amino acids. The germline CDR1 and CDR2 sequences are SGHTA and FQGNSA. The germline V and J ends were trimmed by 2 bases and 7 bases, with 15 bases remaining between them. This CDR3 reads CASSLYGTASQPQHF. In DNA form, the CDR3 reads TGTGCCAGCAGCTTATATGGCACAGCCAGCCAGCCCCAGCATTTT.

V and J are TRBV6-5 and TRBJ1-2, with 8 bases lining up with TRBD1. In germline, CDR1 is MNHEY, CDR2 SVGAGI. This CDR3 spans 14 amino acids. The V segment lost 6 bases and the J segment 4 bases; nucleotides outside the gene matches: 7. Here the CDR3 reads CASSQGAQGYGYTF. For the CDR3, the DNA is TGTGCCAGCAGCCAGGGGGCGCAGGGCTATGGCTACACCTTC.

The J gene is TRBJ1-6, the V gene TRBV28; D is ambiguous. Per germline, CDR1 MDHEN and CDR2 SYDVKM. Trimming left V 8 bases short and J 6 bases short, with 11 bases between. CDR3 length equals 13 residues. As DNA, the CDR3 is TGTGCCAGCTCGCCCGAGAGTAATTCACCCCTCCACTTT. Its protein is CASSPESNSPLHF. Complete variable domain (other parts from reference TRBV28 and TRBJ1-6): DVKVTQSSRYLVKRTGEKVFLECVQDMDHENMFWYRQDPGLGLRLIYFSYDVKMKEKGDIPEGYSVSREKKERFSLILESASTNQTSMYLCASSPESNSPLHFGNGTRLTVT.

The gene calls are TRBV19 and TRBJ2-3; D may be TRBD2 (5 bases). This CDR3 region has 16 residues. Germline CDR1 and CDR2: LNHDA and SQIVND (reference sequence). Trimming pared 0 bases from V and 1 base from J, leaving 11 bases between. The CDR3 DNA is TGTGCCAGTAGTATAGAGGCAACTAGGCGCACAGATACGCAGTATTTT. Its protein product is CASSIEATRRTDTQYF.

CDR3 bases: TGCGCCAGCGCCCGTCATTTTCGACAGGGTCCTAAGCAAGAGACCCAGTACTTC. Amino acid sequence: CASARHFRQGPKQETQYF. The chain recombines TRBV23-1 with TRBJ2-5, with 7 bases fitting TRBD1. TRBV23-1 carries the ORF label, with uncertain function. J was trimmed by 2 bases and V by 8 bases; bases with no gene match: 20. The CDR3 totals 18 residues.

The J gene is TRBJ1-5, the V gene TRBV19; D gene uncertain. The germline V gene has CDR1 LNHDA and CDR2 SQIVND (reference sequence). V was cut by 1 base and J by 6 bases, with 13 bases left in between. The CDR3 covers 15 residues. In nucleotides, the CDR3 is TGTGCCAGTAGTATAGGGGAGGCCACCCTTCAGCCCCAGCATTTT. Its translation: CASSIGEATLQPQHF. Variable domain in full (rest from reference TRBV19 and TRBJ1-5): DGGITQSPKYLFRKEGQNVTLSCEQNLNHDAMYWYRQDPGQGLRLIYYSQIVNDFQKGDIAEGYSVSREKKESFPLTVTSAQKNPTAFYLCASSIGEATLQPQHFGDGTRLSIL.

The chain employs TRBV6-6 and TRBJ2-1; weak D call: TRBD1 (6 bases). This CDR3 is 15 amino acids long. Germline V gene lookup returns CDR1 MNHNY and CDR2 SVGAGI (reference sequence). The V gene lost 2 bases and the J gene lost 0 bases, with 8 bases spanning the gap. DNA for the CDR3: TGTGCCAGCAGTTACGGACAGCCCTCCTACAATGAGCAGTTCTTC. It yields the protein CASSYGQPSYNEQFF.

The chain combines TRBV18 with TRBJ2-3; D gene uncertain. CDR1 is KGHSH and CDR2 is LQKENI in the germline V gene. V dropped 6 bases and J dropped 5 bases, with 15 bases sitting between them. The CDR3 contains 14 residues. DNA of the CDR3: TGTGCCAGCTCGCCCCGGTCTGCCGGAGATACGCAGTATTTT. Protein sequence: CASSPRSAGDTQYF.

This clone came up a few times. The chain employs TRBV30 and TRBJ1-2; D not certain. Trimming pared 1 base from V and 0 bases from J, leaving 12 bases between. CDR3 length equals 15 residues. CDR1 and CDR2 from the germline V gene are GTSNPN and SVGIG (reference sequence). The CDR3 reads CAWSAGIVANYGYTF. CDR3 in DNA: TGTGCCTGGAGTGCGGGGATAGTAGCTAACTATGGCTACACCTTC.

This chain connects TRBV2 to TRBJ2-1, with 8 nucleotides matching TRBD2. CDR1 and CDR2 from the germline V gene are SNHLY and FYNNEI. The length of the CDR3 is 14 residues. Trimming removed 6 bases from V and 7 bases from J; junction bases left unmatched: 8. CDR3 nucleotides: TGTGCCAGCAGGAGGACTAGCTCTGGTAATGAGCAGTTCTTC. Its translation: CASRRTSSGNEQFF.

The V call is TRBV28, the J call TRBJ1-2; weak D call: TRBD1 (5 bases). This CDR3 is 16 amino acids long. V was trimmed by 7 bases and J by 2 bases, leaving 20 bases between them. Germline V gene lookup returns CDR1 MDHEN and CDR2 SYDVKM. The CDR3 spells CASIDGGGTSNYGYTF. DNA for the CDR3: TGTGCCAGCATCGACGGGGGAGGGACGTCGAACTATGGCTACACCTTC.

The chain carries TRBV7-9 and TRBJ2-3, with 14 bases lining up with TRBD2. Looked up from germline, CDR1 is SEHNR and CDR2 is FQNEAQ (reference sequence). V shed 4 bases, J shed 4 bases, and the junction held 7 bases outside the gene matches. CDR3 length equals 17 residues. The CDR3 DNA reads TGTGCCAGCAGCTCCCGACTAGCGGGGGGGCGTCCAGATACGCAGTATTTT. Translated, it gives CASSSRLAGGRPDTQYF. The variable domain in full, completed from reference TRBV7-9 and TRBJ2-3, reads DTGVSQNPRHKITKRGQNVTFRCDPISEHNRLYWYRQTLGQGPEFLTYFQNEAQLEKSRLLSDRFSAERPKGSFSTLEIQRTEQGDSAMYLCASSSRLAGGRPDTQYFGPGTRLTVL.

The chain links TRBV4-3 to TRBJ1-5; D might be TRBD1 (5 bases). Trimming cost V 0 bases and J 7 bases, with 13 bases left between them. Germline V gene data show CDR1 as LGHNA and CDR2 as YSLEER. This CDR3 spans 15 amino acids. CDR3 DNA sequence: TGCGCCAGCAGCCAAGATGCCCAGGGAACACAGCCCCAGCATTTT. As protein: CASSQDAQGTQPQHF.

This clone has only one observation. The chain links TRBV19 to TRBJ2-7; maybe TRBD1 (6 bases). From germline, CDR1 is LNHDA and CDR2 SQIVND (reference sequence). This CDR3 region has 14 residues. V was trimmed by 3 bases and J by 3 bases, leaving 12 bases between them. DNA of the CDR3: TGTGCCAGTAGTATTGGGACAAGGGGCTACGAGCAGTACTTC. It specifies CASSIGTRGYEQYF.

The V call is TRBV5-1, the J call TRBJ1-5; TRBD1 is a possible D gene (6 bases). This CDR3 comprises 13 residues. CDR1 SGHRS and CDR2 YFSETQ come from the germline V gene. The V and J ends lost 4 bases and 7 bases respectively, with 12 bases between them. CDR3: CASSQEQGQPQHF. CDR3 nucleotides: TGCGCCAGCAGCCAGGAACAGGGCCAGCCCCAGCATTTT.

The chain recombines TRBV7-9 with TRBJ1-6; TRBD1 might be the D (5 bases). Germline CDR1 reads SEHNR; CDR2 reads FQNEAQ (reference sequence). This CDR3 comprises 12 residues. Trimming cost V 11 bases and J 10 bases, with 15 bases left between them. The CDR3 DNA sequence: TGTGCCTGGGGCAGGGAAGGGTCACCCCTCCACTTT. Its translation is CAWGREGSPLHF.